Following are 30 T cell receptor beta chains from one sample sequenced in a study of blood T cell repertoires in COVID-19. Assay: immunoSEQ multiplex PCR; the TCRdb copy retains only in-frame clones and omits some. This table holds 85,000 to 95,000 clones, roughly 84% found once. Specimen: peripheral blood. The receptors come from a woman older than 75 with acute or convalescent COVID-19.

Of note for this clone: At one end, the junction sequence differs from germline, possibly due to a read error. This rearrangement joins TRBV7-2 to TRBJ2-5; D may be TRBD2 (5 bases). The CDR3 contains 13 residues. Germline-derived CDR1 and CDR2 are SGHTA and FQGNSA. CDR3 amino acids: CASSLKVSGLANF. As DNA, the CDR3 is TGTGCCAGCAGCTTAAAAGTCTCGGGGTTGGCGAACTTC.

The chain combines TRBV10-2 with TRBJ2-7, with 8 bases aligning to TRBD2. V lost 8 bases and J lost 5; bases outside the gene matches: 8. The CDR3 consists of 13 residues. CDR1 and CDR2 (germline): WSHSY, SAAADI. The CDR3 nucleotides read TGCGCCAGCGCTCAGCGGGAGTACAACGAGCAGTACTTC. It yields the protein CASAQREYNEQYF.

CDR3 region: CASSQNTGAGNTIYF. In DNA, the CDR3 is TGCGCCAGCAGCCAGAACACAGGGGCGGGAAACACCATATATTTT. The V gene is TRBV4-3, the J gene TRBJ1-3, with TRBD1 matching 7 bases. In germline, CDR1 is LGHNA, CDR2 YSLEER. The CDR3 loop spans 15 amino acids. The V gene end was trimmed by 3 bases and the J gene end by 4 bases; junction bases not matched to a gene: 6.

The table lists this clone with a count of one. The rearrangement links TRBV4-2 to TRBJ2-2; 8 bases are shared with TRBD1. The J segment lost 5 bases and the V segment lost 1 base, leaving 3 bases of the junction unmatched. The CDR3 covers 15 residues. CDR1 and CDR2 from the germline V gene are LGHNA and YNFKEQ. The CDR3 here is CASSQVGQGTGELFF. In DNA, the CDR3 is TGTGCCAGCAGCCAAGTAGGACAGGGAACCGGGGAGCTGTTTTTT.

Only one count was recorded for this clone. CDR3 in DNA: TGTGCCAGCAGCTCGGGACTAGCGGGAGTGGGTAAGGAGACCCAGTACTTC. Translation: CASSSGLAGVGKETQYF. The chain is built from TRBV7-9 and TRBJ2-5; 14 bases fit TRBD2. V was pared by 4 bases and J by 5 bases, with 9 bases of the junction left unmatched. CDR1 is SEHNR, CDR2 FQNEAQ, per germline (reference sequence). The CDR3 loop spans 17 amino acids.

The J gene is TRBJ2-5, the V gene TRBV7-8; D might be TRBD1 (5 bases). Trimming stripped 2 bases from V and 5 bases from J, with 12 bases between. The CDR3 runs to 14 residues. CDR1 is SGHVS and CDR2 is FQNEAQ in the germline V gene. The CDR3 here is CASSLSQGEETQYF. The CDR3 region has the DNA TGTGCCAGCAGCTTATCTCAGGGCGAGGAGACCCAGTACTTC.

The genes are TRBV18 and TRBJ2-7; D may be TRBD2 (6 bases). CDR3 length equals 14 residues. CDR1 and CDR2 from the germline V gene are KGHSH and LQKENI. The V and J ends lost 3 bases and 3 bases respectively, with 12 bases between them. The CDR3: CASSPTGTLYEQYF. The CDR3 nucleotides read TGTGCCAGCTCACCGACCGGGACTCTCTACGAGCAGTACTTC.

The CDR3 spells CASSFGPNQPQHF. For the CDR3, the DNA is TGCGCCAGCAGCTTTGGGCCGAATCAGCCCCAGCATTTT. V and J are TRBV5-1 and TRBJ1-5; D remains unclear. Germline CDR1 reads SGHRS; CDR2 reads YFSETQ. The CDR3 has 13 residues. Trimming left V 2 bases short and J 4 bases short, with 7 bases between.

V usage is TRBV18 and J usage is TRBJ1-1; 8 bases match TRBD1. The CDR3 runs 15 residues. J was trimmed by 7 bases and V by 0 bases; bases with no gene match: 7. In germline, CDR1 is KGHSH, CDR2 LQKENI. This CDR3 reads CASSPPGTTGVEAFF. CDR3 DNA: TGTGCCAGCTCACCACCGGGGACGACAGGGGTTGAAGCTTTCTTT.

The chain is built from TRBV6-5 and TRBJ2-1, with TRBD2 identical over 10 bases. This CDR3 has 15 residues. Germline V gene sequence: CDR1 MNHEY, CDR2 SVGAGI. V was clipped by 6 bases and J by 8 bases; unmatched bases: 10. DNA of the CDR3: TGTGCCAGCAGACTCCTAGCGGGAGTGGTGGATGAGCAGTTCTTC. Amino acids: CASRLLAGVVDEQFF.

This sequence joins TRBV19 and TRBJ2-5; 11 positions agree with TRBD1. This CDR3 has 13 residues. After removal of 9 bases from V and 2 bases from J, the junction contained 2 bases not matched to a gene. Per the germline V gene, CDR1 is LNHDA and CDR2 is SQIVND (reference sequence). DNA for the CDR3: TGTGCCAGCCGGGACAGGGGGCAAGAGACCCAGTACTTC. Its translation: CASRDRGQETQYF.

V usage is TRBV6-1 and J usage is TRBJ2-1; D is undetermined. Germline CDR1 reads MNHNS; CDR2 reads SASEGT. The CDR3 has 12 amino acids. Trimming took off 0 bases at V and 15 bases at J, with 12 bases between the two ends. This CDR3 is CASSEAGGEAFF. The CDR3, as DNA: TGTGCCAGCAGTGAAGCCGGCGGCGAGGCGTTCTTC.

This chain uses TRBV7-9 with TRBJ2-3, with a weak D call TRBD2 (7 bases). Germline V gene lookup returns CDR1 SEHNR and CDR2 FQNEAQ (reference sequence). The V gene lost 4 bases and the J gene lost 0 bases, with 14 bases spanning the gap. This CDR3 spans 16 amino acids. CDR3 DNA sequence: TGTGCCAGCAGCTCGGGAAGGGGGGGAAGCACAGATACGCAGTATTTT. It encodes CASSSGRGGSTDTQYF. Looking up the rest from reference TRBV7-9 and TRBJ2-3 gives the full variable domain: DTGVSQNPRHKITKRGQNVTFRCDPISEHNRLYWYRQTLGQGPEFLTYFQNEAQLEKSRLLSDRFSAERPKGSFSTLEIQRTEQGDSAMYLCASSSGRGGSTDTQYFGPGTRLTVL.

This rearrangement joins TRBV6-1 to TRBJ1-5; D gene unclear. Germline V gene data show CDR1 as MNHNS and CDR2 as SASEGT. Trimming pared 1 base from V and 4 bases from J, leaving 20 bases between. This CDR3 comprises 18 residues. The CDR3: CASSEGSGRPISNQPQHF. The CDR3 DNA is TGTGCCAGCAGTGAAGGTTCAGGCAGACCTATAAGTAATCAGCCCCAGCATTTT.

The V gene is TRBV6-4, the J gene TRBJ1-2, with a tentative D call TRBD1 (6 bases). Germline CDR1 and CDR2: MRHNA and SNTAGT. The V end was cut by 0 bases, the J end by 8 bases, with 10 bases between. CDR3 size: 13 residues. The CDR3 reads CASSDSQGRGYTF. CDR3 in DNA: TGTGCCAGCAGTGACTCACAGGGACGAGGCTACACCTTC.

This chain's CDR3 is CASSLGPYSNQPQHF. CDR3 DNA: TGTGCCAGCAGCTTAGGGCCTTATAGCAATCAGCCCCAGCATTTT. This rearrangement joins TRBV7-2 to TRBJ1-5; no reliable D call. Germline V gives CDR1 SGHTA, CDR2 FQGNSA. V lost 1 base, J lost 0 bases, and 7 bases lay in between. This CDR3 contains 15 residues.

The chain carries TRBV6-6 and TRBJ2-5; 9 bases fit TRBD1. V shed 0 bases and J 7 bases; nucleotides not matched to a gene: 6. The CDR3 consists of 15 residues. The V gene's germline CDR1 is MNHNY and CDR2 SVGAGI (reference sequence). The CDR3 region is CASSYSGTGRGTQYF. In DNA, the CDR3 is TGTGCCAGCAGTTACTCGGGGACAGGGAGAGGGACCCAGTACTTC.

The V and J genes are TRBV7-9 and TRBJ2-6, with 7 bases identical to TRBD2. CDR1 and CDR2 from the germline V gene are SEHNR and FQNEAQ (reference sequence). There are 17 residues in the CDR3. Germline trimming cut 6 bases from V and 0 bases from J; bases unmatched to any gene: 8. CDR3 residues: CASRAHGGDSGANVLTF. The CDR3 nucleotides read TGTGCCAGCAGAGCACATGGGGGGGACTCTGGGGCCAACGTCCTGACTTTC.

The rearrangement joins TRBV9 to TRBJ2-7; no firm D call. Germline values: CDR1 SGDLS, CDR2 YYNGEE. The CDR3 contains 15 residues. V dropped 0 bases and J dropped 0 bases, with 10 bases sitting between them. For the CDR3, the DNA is TGTGCCAGCAGCGTAGAGCCAGGATCCTCCTACGAGCAGTACTTC. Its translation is CASSVEPGSSYEQYF.

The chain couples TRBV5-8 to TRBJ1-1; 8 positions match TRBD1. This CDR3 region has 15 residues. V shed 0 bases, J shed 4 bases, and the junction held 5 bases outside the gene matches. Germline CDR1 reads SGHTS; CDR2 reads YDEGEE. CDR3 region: CASSLAGGVGTEAFF. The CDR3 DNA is TGTGCCAGCAGCTTGGCAGGGGGCGTGGGCACTGAAGCTTTCTTT.

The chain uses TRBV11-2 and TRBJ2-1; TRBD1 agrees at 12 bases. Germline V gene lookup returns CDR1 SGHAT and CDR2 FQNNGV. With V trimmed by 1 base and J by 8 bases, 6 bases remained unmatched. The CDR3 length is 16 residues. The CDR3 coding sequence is TGTGCCAGCAGCTTAGGCCGGGACAGGGGGCTTGATGAGCAGTTCTTC. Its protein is CASSLGRDRGLDEQFF.

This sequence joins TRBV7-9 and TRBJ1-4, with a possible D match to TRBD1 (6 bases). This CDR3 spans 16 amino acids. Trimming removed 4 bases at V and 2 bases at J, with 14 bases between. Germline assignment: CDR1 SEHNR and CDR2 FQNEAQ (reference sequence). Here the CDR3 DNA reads TGTGCCAGCAGCTGGGGACAATCCGGGACTAATGAAAAACTGTTTTTT. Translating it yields CASSWGQSGTNEKLFF.

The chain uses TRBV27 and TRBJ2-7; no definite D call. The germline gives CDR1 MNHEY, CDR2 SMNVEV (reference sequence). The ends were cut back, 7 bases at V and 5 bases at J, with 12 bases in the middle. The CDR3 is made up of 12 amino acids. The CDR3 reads CASTSAVDEQYF. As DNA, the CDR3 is TGTGCCAGCACTTCGGCGGTCGACGAGCAGTACTTC.

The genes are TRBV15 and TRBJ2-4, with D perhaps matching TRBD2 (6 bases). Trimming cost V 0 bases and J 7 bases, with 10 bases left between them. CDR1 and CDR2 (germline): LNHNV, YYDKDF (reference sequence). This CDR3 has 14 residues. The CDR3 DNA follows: TGTGCCACCAGCAGAGAGTCGGCGGGGAACATTCAGTACTTC. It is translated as CATSRESAGNIQYF.

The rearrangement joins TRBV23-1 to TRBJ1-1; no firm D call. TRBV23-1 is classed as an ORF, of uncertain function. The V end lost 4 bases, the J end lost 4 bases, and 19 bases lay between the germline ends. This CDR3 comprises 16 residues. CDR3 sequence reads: CASSPRRRTAGTEAFF. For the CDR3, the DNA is TGCGCCAGCAGTCCCCGAAGACGGACTGCGGGCACTGAAGCTTTCTTT.

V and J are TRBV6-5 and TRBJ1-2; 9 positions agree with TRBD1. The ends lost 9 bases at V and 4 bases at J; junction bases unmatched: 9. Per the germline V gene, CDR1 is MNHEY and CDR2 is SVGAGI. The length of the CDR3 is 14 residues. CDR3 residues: CASRRTGDLYGYTF. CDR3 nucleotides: TGTGCCAGTCGTAGGACAGGGGACCTCTATGGCTACACCTTC.

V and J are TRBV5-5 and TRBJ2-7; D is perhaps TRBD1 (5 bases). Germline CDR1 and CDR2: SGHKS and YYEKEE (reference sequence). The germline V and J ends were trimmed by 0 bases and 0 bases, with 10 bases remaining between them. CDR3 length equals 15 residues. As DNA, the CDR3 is TGTGCCAGCAGCTTGGCGACAGATAGCTCCTACGAGCAGTACTTC. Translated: CASSLATDSSYEQYF.

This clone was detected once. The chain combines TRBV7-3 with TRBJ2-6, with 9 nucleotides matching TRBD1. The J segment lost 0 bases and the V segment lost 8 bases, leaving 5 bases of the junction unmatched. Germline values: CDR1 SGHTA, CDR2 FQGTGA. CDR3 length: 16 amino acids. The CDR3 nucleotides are TGTGCCAGCGGCGGACAGGGGCTCTCTGGGGCCAACGTCCTGACTTTC. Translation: CASGGQGLSGANVLTF.

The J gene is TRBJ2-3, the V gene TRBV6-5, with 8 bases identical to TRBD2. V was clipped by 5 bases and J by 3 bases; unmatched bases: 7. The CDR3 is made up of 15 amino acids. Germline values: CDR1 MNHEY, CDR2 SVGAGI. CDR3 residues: CASSLRLAPTDTQYF. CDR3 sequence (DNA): TGTGCCAGCAGTCTCAGACTAGCGCCTACAGATACGCAGTATTTT.

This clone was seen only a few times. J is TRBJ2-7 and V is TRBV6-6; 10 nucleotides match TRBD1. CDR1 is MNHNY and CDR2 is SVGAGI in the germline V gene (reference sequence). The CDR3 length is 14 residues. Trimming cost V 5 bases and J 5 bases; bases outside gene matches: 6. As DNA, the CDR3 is TGTGCCAGCAGTGAGGGACAGGGGAGGAACGAGCAGTACTTC. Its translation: CASSEGQGRNEQYF.